The rows below give T cell receptor beta chains drawn from one sample of a study of neurological immune-mediated disorders. Each CDR3 protein is one row after TCRdb ran MiXCR on the 5' RACE reads. The sample holds roughly 67,000 distinct CDR3 sequences, more than 3.5% seen once. The source material was PBMCs. These receptors were collected from a man aged 45-60 years with multiple sclerosis. The CDR3 runs from the conserved cysteine through the conserved F or W. A D gene is named only where the DNA matches it firmly. Size tells how often a clone was seen (once, few, many) or the class of an expanded clone, and some rows leave it out.

d_call: TRBD2; j_call: TRBJ2-5; clone_size: many; cdr3_length: 17; v_call: TRBV4-2; cdr3_aa: CASSQEGDSGYQETQYF; cdr3_nt: TGTGCCAGCAGCCAAGAAGGGGATAGCGGGTACCAAGAGACCCAGTACTTC
d_call: NA; j_call: TRBJ2-1; clone_size: many; cdr3_length: 13; v_call: TRBV18; cdr3_aa: CASSPRTGAEQFF; cdr3_nt: TGTGCCAGCTCACCCCGGACCGGGGCTGAGCAGTTCTTC
d_call: NA; j_call: TRBJ2-5; clone_size: many; cdr3_length: 16; v_call: TRBV9; cdr3_aa: CASSAGTFGTGETQYF; cdr3_nt: TGTGCCAGCAGCGCGGGGACCTTTGGGACTGGAGAGACCCAGTACTTC
d_call: NA; j_call: TRBJ1-1; clone_size: many; cdr3_length: 12; v_call: TRBV12-3/TRBV12-4; cdr3_aa: CASSPGNTEAFF; cdr3_nt: TGTGCCAGCTCACCGGGGAACACTGAAGCTTTCTTT
d_call: TRBD1; j_call: TRBJ2-5; clone_size: many; cdr3_length: 14; v_call: TRBV12-3/TRBV12-4; cdr3_aa: CASRGQGRGETQYF; cdr3_nt: TGTGCCAGCAGGGGACAGGGGAGGGGAGAGACCCAGTACTTC
d_call: NA; j_call: TRBJ1-2; clone_size: few; cdr3_length: 14; v_call: TRBV5-1; cdr3_aa: CASSPGRESYGYTF; cdr3_nt: TGCGCCAGCAGCCCCGGGAGGGAGAGCTATGGCTACACCTTC
d_call: TRBD1; j_call: TRBJ1-4; clone_size: many; cdr3_length: 16; v_call: TRBV5-5; cdr3_aa: CASSLDRDRVEEKLFF; cdr3_nt: TGTGCCAGCAGCTTAGACCGGGACAGGGTGGAGGAAAAACTGTTTTTT
d_call: NA; j_call: TRBJ2-3; clone_size: many; cdr3_length: 12; v_call: TRBV5-5; cdr3_aa: CASSLAGDTQYF; cdr3_nt: TGTGCCAGCAGCTTGGCTGGAGATACGCAGTATTTT
d_call: NA; j_call: TRBJ2-1; clone_size: many; cdr3_length: 14; v_call: TRBV6-5; cdr3_aa: CASRRDESYNEQFF; cdr3_nt: TGTGCCAGCCGGCGAGATGAGTCCTACAATGAGCAGTTCTTC
d_call: TRBD2; j_call: TRBJ2-3; clone_size: many; cdr3_length: 15; v_call: TRBV6-6; cdr3_aa: CASSNGGDGKDTQYF; cdr3_nt: TGTGCCAGCAGTAACGGGGGGGACGGTAAGGATACGCAGTATTTT
d_call: NA; j_call: TRBJ1-3; clone_size: many; cdr3_length: 14; v_call: TRBV6-6; cdr3_aa: CASSRHDSGNTIYF; cdr3_nt: TGTGCCAGCAGTCGACATGACTCTGGAAACACCATATATTTT
d_call: NA; j_call: TRBJ2-1; clone_size: many; cdr3_length: 17; v_call: TRBV5-1; cdr3_aa: CASSLSGRPSSYNEQFF; cdr3_nt: TGCGCCAGCAGCCTGAGTGGGCGCCCGAGCTCCTACAATGAGCAGTTCTTC
d_call: NA; j_call: TRBJ2-7; clone_size: many; cdr3_length: 17; v_call: TRBV24-1; cdr3_aa: CATSQSPLTAVDYEQYF; cdr3_nt: TGTGCCACCAGCCAATCTCCTTTAACCGCAGTTGACTACGAGCAGTACTTC
d_call: NA; j_call: TRBJ2-7; clone_size: many; cdr3_length: 18; v_call: TRBV5-1; cdr3_aa: CASSFGSGGGTVSYEQYF; cdr3_nt: TGCGCCAGCAGCTTTGGATCCGGTGGCGGGACAGTTTCCTACGAGCAGTACTTC
d_call: NA; j_call: TRBJ2-1; clone_size: many; cdr3_length: 14; v_call: TRBV7-2; cdr3_aa: CASSPPGAYNEQFF; cdr3_nt: TGTGCCAGCAGCCCTCCGGGGGCTTACAATGAGCAGTTCTTC
d_call: NA; j_call: TRBJ1-3; clone_size: many; cdr3_length: 15; v_call: TRBV7-2; cdr3_aa: CASSITHLPGNTIYF; cdr3_nt: TGTGCCAGCAGCATAACCCACTTGCCTGGAAACACCATATATTTT
d_call: TRBD2; j_call: TRBJ2-3; clone_size: many; cdr3_length: 15; v_call: TRBV20-1; cdr3_aa: CSARGTSGDTDTQYF; cdr3_nt: TGCAGTGCTAGGGGGACTAGCGGGGATACAGATACGCAGTATTTT
d_call: TRBD1; j_call: TRBJ1-5; clone_size: many; cdr3_length: 16; v_call: TRBV12-3/TRBV12-4; cdr3_aa: CASGQGDRIKGGPQHF; cdr3_nt: TGTGCCTCGGGACAGGGGGACCGAATAAAAGGAGGGCCCCAGCATTTT
d_call: NA; j_call: TRBJ1-3; clone_size: many; cdr3_length: 14; v_call: TRBV12-3/TRBV12-4; cdr3_aa: CASRKGRVGNTIYF; cdr3_nt: TGTGCCAGTCGTAAGGGGAGGGTTGGAAACACCATATATTTT
d_call: NA; j_call: TRBJ1-5; clone_size: many; cdr3_length: 13; v_call: TRBV20-1; cdr3_aa: CSAPGGYNQPQHF; cdr3_nt: TGCAGTGCTCCCGGAGGGTACAATCAGCCCCAGCATTTT
d_call: TRBD2; j_call: TRBJ2-1; clone_size: many; cdr3_length: 15; v_call: TRBV3-1; cdr3_aa: CASSQDSLAGDEQFF; cdr3_nt: TGTGCCAGCAGCCAAGATAGCCTAGCGGGGGATGAGCAGTTCTTC
d_call: NA; j_call: TRBJ1-5; clone_size: many; cdr3_length: 14; v_call: TRBV3-1; cdr3_aa: CASSQGIGGGPQHF; cdr3_nt: TGTGCCAGCAGCCAAGGCATCGGGGGAGGGCCCCAGCATTTT
d_call: TRBD1; j_call: TRBJ1-1; clone_size: many; cdr3_length: 17; v_call: TRBV12-3/TRBV12-4; cdr3_aa: CASSPPRGRGLNTEAFF; cdr3_nt: TGTGCCAGCAGTCCCCCCAGGGGGCGCGGGTTGAACACTGAAGCTTTCTTT
d_call: NA; j_call: TRBJ2-2; clone_size: many; cdr3_length: 16; v_call: TRBV6-5; cdr3_aa: CASSYSLMRGTGELFF; cdr3_nt: TGTGCCAGCAGTTACTCGTTGATGCGGGGCACCGGGGAGCTGTTTTTT
d_call: NA; j_call: TRBJ2-2; clone_size: many; cdr3_length: 16; v_call: TRBV10-3; cdr3_aa: CAISDIRGRNTGELFF; cdr3_nt: TGTGCCATCAGTGACATCCGGGGGAGGAACACCGGGGAGCTGTTTTTT
d_call: NA; j_call: TRBJ2-2; clone_size: many; cdr3_length: 15; v_call: TRBV25-1; cdr3_aa: CASSEYGPPTGELFF; cdr3_nt: TGTGCCAGCAGTGAATATGGACCCCCCACCGGGGAGCTGTTTTTT
d_call: NA; j_call: TRBJ2-7; clone_size: many; cdr3_length: 12; v_call: TRBV7-9; cdr3_aa: CASSSVNYEQYF; cdr3_nt: TGTGCCAGCAGCTCGGTAAACTACGAGCAGTACTTC
d_call: TRBD1; j_call: TRBJ1-5; clone_size: many; cdr3_length: 16; v_call: TRBV7-8; cdr3_aa: CASSFGGQGANQPQHF; cdr3_nt: TGTGCCAGCAGCTTTGGGGGACAGGGTGCCAATCAGCCCCAGCATTTT
d_call: NA; j_call: TRBJ2-3; clone_size: many; cdr3_length: 13; v_call: TRBV5-1; cdr3_aa: CASSEGSTDTQYF; cdr3_nt: TGCGCCAGCAGTGAGGGTAGCACAGATACGCAGTATTTT
d_call: NA; j_call: TRBJ2-4; clone_size: NA; cdr3_length: 17; v_call: TRBV7-9; cdr3_aa: CASSLVYEGQGKNIQYF; cdr3_nt: TGTGCCAGCAGCTTAGTTTACGAAGGGCAGGGCAAAAACATTCAGTACTTC
d_call: TRBD2; j_call: TRBJ2-5; clone_size: few; cdr3_length: 15; v_call: TRBV29-1; cdr3_aa: CSVTPRTSGQETQYF; cdr3_nt: TGCAGCGTCACACCCCGGACTAGCGGACAAGAGACCCAGTACTTC
d_call: TRBD1; j_call: TRBJ2-5; clone_size: many; cdr3_length: 16; v_call: TRBV7-3; cdr3_aa: CASSPSLQGAGETQYF; cdr3_nt: TGTGCCAGCAGCCCCTCCCTCCAGGGGGCTGGTGAGACCCAGTACTTC
d_call: NA; j_call: TRBJ2-3; clone_size: many; cdr3_length: 14; v_call: TRBV20-1; cdr3_aa: CSASRGESTDTQYF; cdr3_nt: TGCAGTGCTAGTAGGGGGGAGAGCACAGATACGCAGTATTTT
d_call: NA; j_call: TRBJ1-2; clone_size: many; cdr3_length: 14; v_call: TRBV29-1; cdr3_aa: CSVERGPLNYGYTF; cdr3_nt: TGCAGCGTTGAACGAGGGCCCCTTAACTATGGCTACACCTTC
d_call: NA; j_call: TRBJ2-1; clone_size: many; cdr3_length: 14; v_call: TRBV24-1; cdr3_aa: CATSDPVFRNEQFF; cdr3_nt: TGTGCCACCAGTGACCCCGTTTTCCGGAATGAGCAGTTCTTC
d_call: NA; j_call: TRBJ1-3; clone_size: few; cdr3_length: 13; v_call: TRBV5-6; cdr3_aa: CASSPGLGKTIYF; cdr3_nt: TGTGCCAGCAGCCCTGGGCTCGGAAAAACCATATATTTT
d_call: NA; j_call: TRBJ1-1; clone_size: many; cdr3_length: 15; v_call: TRBV5-1; cdr3_aa: CASSPSGWMNTEAFF; cdr3_nt: TGCGCCAGCAGCCCCAGTGGGTGGATGAACACTGAAGCTTTCTTT
d_call: TRBD2; j_call: TRBJ2-1; clone_size: many; cdr3_length: 14; v_call: TRBV28; cdr3_aa: CASLIGGVSNEQFF; cdr3_nt: TGTGCCAGCCTAATTGGGGGGGTGAGCAATGAGCAGTTCTTC
d_call: TRBD1; j_call: TRBJ2-3; clone_size: many; cdr3_length: 12; v_call: TRBV5-1; cdr3_aa: CASSLDRGTQYF; cdr3_nt: TGCGCCAGCAGCTTGGACAGGGGTACGCAGTATTTT
d_call: NA; j_call: TRBJ1-5; clone_size: many; cdr3_length: 13; v_call: TRBV25-1; cdr3_aa: CASSRSSNQPQHF; cdr3_nt: TGTGCCAGCAGTCGCAGTAGCAATCAGCCCCAGCATTTT
d_call: NA; j_call: TRBJ2-1; clone_size: few; cdr3_length: 14; v_call: TRBV10-1; cdr3_aa: CASTEGLPYNEQFF; cdr3_nt: TGCGCCAGCACCGAAGGGCTCCCCTACAATGAGCAGTTCTTC
d_call: NA; j_call: TRBJ1-2; clone_size: many; cdr3_length: 15; v_call: TRBV27; cdr3_aa: CASTLRAESNYGYTF; cdr3_nt: TGTGCCAGCACCCTCCGGGCAGAATCTAACTATGGCTACACCTTC
d_call: NA; j_call: TRBJ1-4; clone_size: few; cdr3_length: 14; v_call: TRBV7-8; cdr3_aa: CASSPRGTEEKLFF; cdr3_nt: TGTGCCAGCAGCCCAAGGGGTACGGAGGAAAAACTGTTTTTT